This T cell receptor beta chain was found in a study of regulatory T cells in long-lasting Graves disease. Study details: Graves' patients, newly diagnosed, had taken antithyroid drugs under 3 months.

Trimming shortened V by 5 bases and J by 8 bases, and 6 bases separated the two germline ends. This CDR3 is built from 11 residues. Germline CDR1 and CDR2: PRHDT and FYEKMQ (reference sequence). Combining iRepertoire HTBI primers with Arm-PCR of CDR3 regions, the authors built TCR beta libraries. TCRdb analysed the multiplex PCR reads with MiXCR anew, one entry per CDR3 protein. The data hold around 400,000 distinct CDR3 sequences, with approximately 16% observed a single time. This clonotype was seen many times. Time point here: newly diagnosed GD, antithyroid drugs for less than 3 months. RNA extracted from PBMCs served as the sequencing template. These same data were also listed under a study on T cells in Graves' hyperthyroidism and ophthalmopathy. That study adds: HTBI primers were employed in a first-round RT-PCR of the TCR CDR3. From stable hyperthyroidism, ophthalmopathy was separated by a 13 V-J model.

Specimen: peripheral blood mononuclear cells (PBMCs), collected at new diagnosis, from a patient treated with antithyroid drugs. This receptor was taken from a woman aged 40 to 50 with Graves disease. The V and J genes are TRBV13 and TRBJ1-4; D not certain. The CDR3, as DNA: TGTGCCAGCAGCCGAGGGGAAAAACTGTTTTTT. Its translation is CASSRGEKLFF.